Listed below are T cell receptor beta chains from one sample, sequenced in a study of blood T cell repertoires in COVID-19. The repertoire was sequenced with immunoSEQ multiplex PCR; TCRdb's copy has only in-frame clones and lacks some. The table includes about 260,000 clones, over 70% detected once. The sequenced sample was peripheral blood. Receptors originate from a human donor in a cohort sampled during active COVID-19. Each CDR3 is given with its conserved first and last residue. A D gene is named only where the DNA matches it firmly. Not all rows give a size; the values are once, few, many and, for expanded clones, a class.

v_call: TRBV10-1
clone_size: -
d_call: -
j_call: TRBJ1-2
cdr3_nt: TGCGCCAGCAGTGATACCAGGGTGGGATCTAACTATGGCTACACCTTC
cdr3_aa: CASSDTRVGSNYGYTF

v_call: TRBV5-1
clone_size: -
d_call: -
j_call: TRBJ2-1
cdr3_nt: TGCGCCAGCAGCTTTGAGGGAACCGGCTACAATGAGCAGTTCTTC
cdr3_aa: CASSFEGTGYNEQFF

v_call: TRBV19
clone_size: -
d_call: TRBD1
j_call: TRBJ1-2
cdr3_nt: TGTGCCAGTAGTATGGCAGGGACAGGCGGATCCTATGGCTACACCTTC
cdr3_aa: CASSMAGTGGSYGYTF

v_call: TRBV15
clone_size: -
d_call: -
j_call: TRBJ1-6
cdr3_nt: TGTGCCACCAGCAGAGATAGGGGGAATTCACCCCTCCACTTT
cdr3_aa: CATSRDRGNSPLHF

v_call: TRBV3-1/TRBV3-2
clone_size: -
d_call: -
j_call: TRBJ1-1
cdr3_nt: TGTGCCAGCAGAGGGACATGGAACACTGAAGCTTTCTTT
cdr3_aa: CASRGTWNTEAFF

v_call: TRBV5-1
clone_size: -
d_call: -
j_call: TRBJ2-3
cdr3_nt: TGCGCCAGCAGCCCAGGAACCCGGGGGTATCAAGATACGCAGTATTTT
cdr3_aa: CASSPGTRGYQDTQYF

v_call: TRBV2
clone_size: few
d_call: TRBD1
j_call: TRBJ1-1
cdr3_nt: TGTGCCAGCCCGGGACAGGGGGAAGTTGGCGGCATGAACACTGAAGCTTTCTTT
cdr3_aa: CASPGQGEVGGMNTEAFF

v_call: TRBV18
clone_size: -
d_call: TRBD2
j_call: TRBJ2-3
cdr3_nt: TGTGCCAGCTCACCACCTGGGACTAGCGGGAGAACAGATACGCAGTATTTT
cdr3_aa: CASSPPGTSGRTDTQYF

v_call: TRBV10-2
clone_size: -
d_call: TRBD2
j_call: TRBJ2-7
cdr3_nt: TGCGCCAGCAGTGAGTTAGCGGGAGTTGAGCAGTACTTC
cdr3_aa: CASSELAGVEQYF

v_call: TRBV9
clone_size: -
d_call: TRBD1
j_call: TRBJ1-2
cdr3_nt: TGTGCCAGCAGCGTAGTCACAGGGGATGGCTACACCTTC
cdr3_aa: CASSVVTGDGYTF

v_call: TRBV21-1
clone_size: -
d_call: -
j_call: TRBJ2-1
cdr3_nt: TGTGCCAGCAGCAACCACCGATGGACTAGCGGGAGATTCTCCTACAATGAGCAGTTCTTC
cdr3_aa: CASSNHRWTSGRFSYNEQFF